This TCR beta chain was profiled in a study of T cells in Graves' hyperthyroidism and ophthalmopathy. Study context: Peripheral blood specimens were obtained at initial diagnosis, prior to any treatment. General study findings and limits: Ophthalmopathy onset followed model prediction by a median approximately six months.

The CDR3 runs to 14 residues. V was clipped by 6 bases and J by 0 bases; unmatched bases: 2. Germline assignment: CDR1 MGHDK and CDR2 SYGVNS. This clonotype was observed at least ten times. Its specificity is not known. The investigators amplified TCR beta CDR3 regions from RNA transcripts. Initially, a first-round RT-PCR of the TCR CDR3 employed the HTBI primer set. TCRdb itself ran the multiplex PCR reads through MiXCR, one entry per CDR3 protein. The sample yields about 640,000 distinct CDR3 sequences, more than 14% seen once. Diagnoses were made from clinical symptoms, serum measures (thyroxine and TRAb), thyroid ultrasound and orbital computed tomography. Cells are PBMCs isolated from around 9.4 ml of fresh blood.

The chain recombines TRBV25-1 with TRBJ2-1, with 7 bases that match TRBD1. Material: blood. This clonotype was obtained from a woman aged 45 to 65 with Graves' ophthalmopathy. CDR3 loop: CASRAGGSYNEQFF. The CDR3 DNA is TGTGCCAGCAGAGCAGGGGGCTCCTACAATGAGCAGTTCTTC.